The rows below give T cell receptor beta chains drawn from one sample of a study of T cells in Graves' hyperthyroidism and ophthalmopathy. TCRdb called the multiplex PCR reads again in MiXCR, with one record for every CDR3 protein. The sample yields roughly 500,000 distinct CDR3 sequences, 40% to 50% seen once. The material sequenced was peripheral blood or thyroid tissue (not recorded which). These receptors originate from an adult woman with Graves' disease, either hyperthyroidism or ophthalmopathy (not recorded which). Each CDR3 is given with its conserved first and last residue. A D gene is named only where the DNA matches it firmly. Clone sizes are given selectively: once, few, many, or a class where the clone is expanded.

TGTGCCAGCAGTCGCAACCAAGGGGAAAAACTGTTTTTT | CASSRNQGEKLFF | - | - | TRBJ1-4 | TRBV7-9
TGTGCCAGCCGTGTGGGGCTAGCTAACTATGGCTACACCTTC | CASRVGLANYGYTF | - | many | TRBJ1-2 | TRBV6-5
TGTGCCAGCAGTGCTAGGTCAGGGGTCTACGAGCAGTACTTC | CASSARSGVYEQYF | - | - | TRBJ2-7 | TRBV7-2
TGTGCCAGCAGGAACAGACTCAGGGACACTGAAGCTTTCTTT | CASRNRLRDTEAFF | - | - | TRBJ1-1 | TRBV2
TGTGCCAGCAGTACCCCTAGGGCTACAGCCGAGCAGTACTTC | CASSTPRATAEQYF | - | once | TRBJ2-7 | TRBV10-3
TGCAGTGCCAACGTACCCCGTGCCTTGAGAGGGGACGATGGCTACACCTTC | CSANVPRALRGDDGYTF | - | - | TRBJ1-2 | TRBV20-1
TGTGCCAGCACAGGTTATGGCTACACCTTC | CASTGYGYTF | - | many | TRBJ1-2 | TRBV2
TGTGCCAGCAGTTTTGGTCAGAGACTGAGCAATCAGCCCCAGCATTTT | CASSFGQRLSNQPQHF | - | many | TRBJ1-5 | TRBV6-6
TGTGCCAGCAGTAGACAGGGGGGAAATGGCTACACCTTC | CASSRQGGNGYTF | TRBD1 | - | TRBJ1-2 | TRBV27
TGTGCCAGTAGTATCGGCGGGCCCGGGGAGCTGTTTTTT | CASSIGGPGELFF | - | many | TRBJ2-2 | TRBV19
TGCGCCAGCAGCCTCGGGACCGCGGCGGGTGGGACTGAAGCTTTCTTT | CASSLGTAAGGTEAFF | - | - | TRBJ1-1 | TRBV5-1
TGTGCCAGCAGTGAGACAGTATCAGAAGCTTTCTTT | CASSETVSEAFF | - | few | TRBJ1-1 | TRBV6-2/TRBV6-3
TGCAGCGTTGAAGGGGGCTCAGGGGGAACTGGCTACACCTTC | CSVEGGSGGTGYTF | TRBD1 | - | TRBJ1-2 | TRBV29-1
TGTGCCAGCAGTTTGACGGGTACCACTGAAGCTTTCTTT | CASSLTGTTEAFF | - | many | TRBJ1-1 | TRBV12-3/TRBV12-4
TGTGCCAGCATCAAAATAGCGGGAGCGGAGACCCAGTACTTC | CASIKIAGAETQYF | TRBD2 | - | TRBJ2-5 | TRBV11-1
TGTGCCAGCTCCCGCGACGGATACACTGAAGCTTTCTTT | CASSRDGYTEAFF | - | few | TRBJ1-1 | TRBV7-2
TGTGCCAGCAGTCCCTATGGCGGGGAGCTGTTTTTT | CASSPYGGELFF | - | once | TRBJ2-2 | TRBV3-1
TGTGCCAGCAGCTTTACAGGGGATCGACAGCCCCAGCATTTT | CASSFTGDRQPQHF | TRBD1 | many | TRBJ1-5 | TRBV7-9
TGTGCCAGCAGTTCGAATACCAAAGGGCTAAGGGGCGAGCAGTACTTC | CASSSNTKGLRGEQYF | - | - | TRBJ2-7 | TRBV12-3/TRBV12-4
TGTGCCAGCAGCTTACCGGCAGGACACGAGCAGTACTTC | CASSLPAGHEQYF | - | - | TRBJ2-7 | TRBV7-9
TGTGCCAGCAGCTCCCCTAGCGGGAGAGGAAGGGAAGAGACCCAGTACTTC | CASSSPSGRGREETQYF | TRBD2 | - | TRBJ2-5 | TRBV7-9
TGTGCCAGTAGTATCCCGCGCTATCAGCCCCAGCATTTT | CASSIPRYQPQHF | - | many | TRBJ1-5 | TRBV19
TGTGCCAGCAGCTTAGAAGTTACGTATGAGCAGTACTTC | CASSLEVTYEQYF | - | few | TRBJ2-7 | TRBV11-2
TGCAGTGTCGGACTAGCGGGAGTTGGTACAGATACGCAGTATTTT | CSVGLAGVGTDTQYF | TRBD2 | few | TRBJ2-3 | TRBV20-1
TGTGCCAGTAGTATTGACCGGACCAGGGAAGCTTTCTTT | CASSIDRTREAFF | - | - | TRBJ1-1 | TRBV19
TGTGCCAGCAGCCAAGACGGGACCGTCACCATTTCTAACTATGGCTACACCTTC | CASSQDGTVTISNYGYTF | - | - | TRBJ1-2 | TRBV3-1
TGTGCTAGAGTCCGGGACAGGGTGGGTGGCTACACCTTC | CARVRDRVGGYTF | TRBD1 | - | TRBJ1-2 | TRBV5-6
TGTGCCAGTAGTATAACGGGGGGCAACTTCAACTATGGCTACACCTTC | CASSITGGNFNYGYTF | - | - | TRBJ1-2 | TRBV19
TGTGCCAGCGCCCAGGGACAGGGGCGCCCTAGCAATCAGCCCCAGCATTTT | CASAQGQGRPSNQPQHF | TRBD1 | - | TRBJ1-5 | TRBV6-4
TGCAGTGCTAGATCACAGTTTTCCCTGACTTTC | CSARSQFSLTF | - | - | TRBJ2-6 | TRBV20-1
TGTGCCAGCAGCCGAGGGGGCACGGTGAGCGAGTACGAGCAGTACTTC | CASSRGGTVSEYEQYF | TRBD1 | - | TRBJ2-7 | TRBV7-3
TGCGCCAGCAGCTTAATGGGGAGGGAAGAGACCCAGTACTTC | CASSLMGREETQYF | TRBD2 | once | TRBJ2-5 | TRBV5-1
TGTGCCATCAGACGGTCAGGCCACTCTGGGGCCAACGTCCTGACTTTC | CAIRRSGHSGANVLTF | - | few | TRBJ2-6 | TRBV10-3
TGTGCTAGAGACGAAAGGACCGGGGAGCTGTTTTTT | CARDERTGELFF | - | - | TRBJ2-2 | TRBV2
TGTGCCAGCAGCTCTGGGACTAGCCACGGGGAGTACTTC | CASSSGTSHGEYF | TRBD2 | - | TRBJ2-7 | TRBV5-6
TGTGCCAGTACGGCCCTTACAGGGACCACTGAAGCTTTCTTT | CASTALTGTTEAFF | - | many | TRBJ1-1 | TRBV19
TGTGCCACCAGCAGAGCGGGGGGCGGAGGAGAGCAGTACTTC | CATSRAGGGGEQYF | - | many | TRBJ2-7 | TRBV15
TGTGCCAGCAGGTCGTCCCGGGACAGGGTTAATGAAAAACTGTTTTTT | CASRSSRDRVNEKLFF | TRBD1 | - | TRBJ1-4 | TRBV2
TGTGCCACCACGGATGGGACTGAAGCTTTCTTT | CATTDGTEAFF | - | few | TRBJ1-1 | TRBV24-1
TGCGCCAGCAGCTCTGATCTCGAGGGGAATGAAAAACTGTTTTTT | CASSSDLEGNEKLFF | - | - | TRBJ1-4 | TRBV5-1
TGTGCCATCAGTGAGTCTGCGGGAGGGGTAGAGCAGTACTTC | CAISESAGGVEQYF | TRBD2 | once | TRBJ2-7 | TRBV10-3
TGCAGTGCCCGGCGGGGGACAGGGGTTATCGAGCAGTACTTC | CSARRGTGVIEQYF | TRBD1 | - | TRBJ2-7 | TRBV20-1
TGCCCCAGCAGCCCCTGGTCGGACCTGGGGAATTCACCCCTCCACTTT | CPSSPWSDLGNSPLHF | - | - | TRBJ1-6 | TRBV7-2
TGTGCCAGCAGCTTTCTCAGGGACTCCTACGAGCAGTACTTC | CASSFLRDSYEQYF | - | - | TRBJ2-7 | TRBV7-9
TGCAGTGCCGATCCTGGACTAGCGGGAGAGGGGCAGTACTTC | CSADPGLAGEGQYF | TRBD2 | - | TRBJ2-7 | TRBV20-1
TGTGCCAGTAGTATAGGCCGGAAGGACAGGGGTAATGGCTACACCTTC | CASSIGRKDRGNGYTF | TRBD1 | many | TRBJ1-2 | TRBV19
TGTGCCAGCAGTGAAGGACTAGCGGGAGATCAACAGCAGTACTTC | CASSEGLAGDQQQYF | TRBD2 | many | TRBJ2-7 | TRBV25-1
TGTGCCAGTAGCTACTCCGGGACAGGGGGAACTCAGCCCCAGCATTTT | CASSYSGTGGTQPQHF | TRBD1 | once | TRBJ1-5 | TRBV19
TGTGCCAGCAGCCCCCTAGACAGCCCAGATACGCAGTATTTT | CASSPLDSPDTQYF | - | - | TRBJ2-3 | TRBV7-8
TGTGCCAGCAGCCCCGGGACAGGGGGCGCGGAGAATTCACCCCTCCACTTT | CASSPGTGGAENSPLHF | TRBD1 | once | TRBJ1-6 | TRBV11-2
TGTGCCAGCGGCACGCAGGCGGGGTACGAGCAGTACTTC | CASGTQAGYEQYF | - | once | TRBJ2-7 | TRBV19
TGTGCCAGCAGCTTTGGGACAGGGGACACTGAAGCTTTCTTT | CASSFGTGDTEAFF | TRBD1 | - | TRBJ1-1 | TRBV7-6
TGCAGTGCTAGGACGGGACATCAAGAGACCCAGTACTTC | CSARTGHQETQYF | - | once | TRBJ2-5 | TRBV20-1
TGTGCCAGCAGCGTAGTTACTAGCGGCGAGCAGTACTTC | CASSVVTSGEQYF | TRBD2 | - | TRBJ2-7 | TRBV9
TGTGCCAGCAGCGAGGGACCGGGGAACACCTACGAGCAGTACTTC | CASSEGPGNTYEQYF | - | many | TRBJ2-7 | TRBV2